This T cell receptor beta chain is from a study of blood T cell repertoires in COVID-19. Whole-study context: Whether acute or convalescent, the COVID-19 samples came from the United States, Italy and Spain. Nucleic acid was either cDNA or gDNA, and it came from T cells, B-cell-depleted T cells, or PBMCs.

Per the authors' pipeline: Reference gene primer amplification gave estimated nucleated cell counts. Generated by immunoSEQ multiplex PCR, the TCRdb table keeps only in-frame clones and is missing some. V and J calls and clone size are those listed in that table; D and trimming were worked out from the DNA. The sample consists of 210,000 or so clones, under 90% of them appearing once. Germline CDR1 and CDR2: MNHEY and SVGAGI. The CDR3 loop spans 14 amino acids. V lost 6 bases and J 3 bases, leaving 12 bases between the germline ends. Sequencing input: peripheral blood. The rearrangement links TRBV6-5 to TRBJ2-1; weak D call: TRBD1 (6 bases). The receptor comes from a man aged 40-55 years with acute or convalescent COVID-19. The CDR3 DNA reads as TGTGCCAGCAGCCCCCTCAGGGGCTACAATGAGCAGTTCTTC. It yields the protein CASSPLRGYNEQFF.